Here is one T cell receptor (beta chain) with its context. The germline V and J ends were trimmed by 0 bases and 5 bases, with 5 bases remaining between them. Germline loops: CDR1 GTSNPN, CDR2 SVGIG (reference sequence). The CDR3 is made up of 12 amino acids. Sequencing used immunoSEQ multiplex PCR; TCRdb keeps in-frame clones, though not all of them. The data hold approximately 88,000 clones, with around 92% observed a single time. This sample stems from a study of T cell changes during pregnancy in multiple sclerosis. The source was peripheral blood, collected in the third trimester of pregnancy. The clonotype comes from a female donor with multiple sclerosis, enrolled in a pregnancy study. The chain employs TRBV30 and TRBJ2-1, with no clear D. The CDR3 DNA is TGTGCCTGGAGTGTAGCTGACAATGAGCAGTTCTTC. Its protein product is CAWSVADNEQFF.